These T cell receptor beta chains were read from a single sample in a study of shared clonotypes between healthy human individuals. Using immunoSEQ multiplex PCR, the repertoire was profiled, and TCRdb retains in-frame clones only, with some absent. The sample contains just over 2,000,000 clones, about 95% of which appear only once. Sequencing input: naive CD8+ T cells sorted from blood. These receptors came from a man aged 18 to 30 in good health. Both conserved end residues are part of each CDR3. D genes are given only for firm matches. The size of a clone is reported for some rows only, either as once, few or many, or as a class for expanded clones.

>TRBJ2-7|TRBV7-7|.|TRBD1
CASSPGTGTYEQYF
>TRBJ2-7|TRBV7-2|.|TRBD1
CASSWGQGPSYEQYF
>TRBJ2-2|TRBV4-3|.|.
CASSQYGDTGELFF
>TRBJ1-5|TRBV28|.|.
CASSLLRGDQPQHF
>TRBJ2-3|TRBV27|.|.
CASSLADTQYF
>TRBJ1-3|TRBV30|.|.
CAWSVSGQLFFTIYF
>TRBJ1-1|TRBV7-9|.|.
CASSGDFSTEAFF
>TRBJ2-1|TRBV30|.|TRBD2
CAWTRGTSGPSSYNEQFF
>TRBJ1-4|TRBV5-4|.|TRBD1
CASSPGTGGEEKLFF
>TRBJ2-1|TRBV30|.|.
CAWSEKHRANEQFF
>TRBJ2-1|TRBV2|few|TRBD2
CASSDGRRLNEQFF
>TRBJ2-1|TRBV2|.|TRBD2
CASSETSGGPTDEQFF
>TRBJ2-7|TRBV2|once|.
CASSFGAAYEQYF
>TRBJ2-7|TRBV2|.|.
CASNDALYEQYF
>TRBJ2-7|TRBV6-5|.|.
CASTADRTYEQYF
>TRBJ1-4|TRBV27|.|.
CASSFSGQYEKLFF
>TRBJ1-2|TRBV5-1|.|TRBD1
CASSFYRTGDLLHGYTF
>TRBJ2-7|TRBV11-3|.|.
CASSSRGGTGPEQYF
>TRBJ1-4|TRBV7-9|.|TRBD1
CASSLVGQGRAEKLFF
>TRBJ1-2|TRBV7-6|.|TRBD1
CASSPGPGTGSGDYGYTF
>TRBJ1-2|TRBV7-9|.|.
CASSLPFRGLTLGYTF
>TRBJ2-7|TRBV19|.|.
CASKADLEVDEQYF
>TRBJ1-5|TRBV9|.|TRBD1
CASSPWDRPNQPQHF
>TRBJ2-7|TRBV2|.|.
CASTEEELRSYEQYF
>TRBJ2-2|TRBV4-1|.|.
CASSQSPGWDTGELFF
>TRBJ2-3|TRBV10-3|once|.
CAIHNPLSDTQYF